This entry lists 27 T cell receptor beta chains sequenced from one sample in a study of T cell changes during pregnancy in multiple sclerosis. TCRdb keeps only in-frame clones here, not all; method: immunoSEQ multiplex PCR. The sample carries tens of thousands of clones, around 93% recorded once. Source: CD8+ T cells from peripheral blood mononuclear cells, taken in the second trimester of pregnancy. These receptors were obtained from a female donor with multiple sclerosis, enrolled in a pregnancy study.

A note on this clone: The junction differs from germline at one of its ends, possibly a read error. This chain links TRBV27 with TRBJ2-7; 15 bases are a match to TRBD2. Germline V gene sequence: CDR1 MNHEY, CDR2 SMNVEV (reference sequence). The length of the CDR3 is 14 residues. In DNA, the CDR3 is TGTGCCAGCAGTCTATCGGGACTAGCGGGAGGACAATACTTC. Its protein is CASSLSGLAGGQYF.

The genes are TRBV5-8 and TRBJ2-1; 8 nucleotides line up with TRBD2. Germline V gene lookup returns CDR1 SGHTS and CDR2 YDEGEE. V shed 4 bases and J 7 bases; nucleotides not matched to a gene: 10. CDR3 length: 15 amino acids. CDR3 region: CASSRPGLVSNEQFF. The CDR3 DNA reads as TGTGCCAGCAGCCGGCCGGGACTAGTGAGTAATGAGCAGTTCTTC.

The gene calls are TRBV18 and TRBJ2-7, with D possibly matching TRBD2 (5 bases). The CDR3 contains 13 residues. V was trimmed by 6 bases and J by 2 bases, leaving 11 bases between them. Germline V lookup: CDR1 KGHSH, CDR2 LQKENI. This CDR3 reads CASSKDLTYEQYF. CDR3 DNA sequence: TGTGCCAGCTCTAAGGACTTAACCTACGAGCAGTACTTC. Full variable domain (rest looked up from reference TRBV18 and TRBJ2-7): NAGVMQNPRHLVRRRGQEARLRCSPMKGHSHVYWYRQLPEEGLKFMVYLQKENIIDESGMPKERFSAEFPKEGPSILRIQQVVRGDSAAYFCASSKDLTYEQYFGPGTRLTVT.

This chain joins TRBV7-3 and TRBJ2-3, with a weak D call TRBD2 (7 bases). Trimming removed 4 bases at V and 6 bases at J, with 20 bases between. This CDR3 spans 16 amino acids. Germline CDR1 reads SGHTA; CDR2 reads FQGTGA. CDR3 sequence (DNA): TGTGCCAGCAGCTCATCCTTGGGGGGGGCAGGGGATACGCAGTATTTT. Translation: CASSSSLGGAGDTQYF.

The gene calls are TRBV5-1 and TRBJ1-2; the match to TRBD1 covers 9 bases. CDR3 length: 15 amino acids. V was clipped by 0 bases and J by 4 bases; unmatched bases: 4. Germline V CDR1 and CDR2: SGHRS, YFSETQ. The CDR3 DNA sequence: TGCGCCAGCAGCTTGGGGAGGGACAGGGCCTATGGCTACACCTTC. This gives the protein CASSLGRDRAYGYTF.

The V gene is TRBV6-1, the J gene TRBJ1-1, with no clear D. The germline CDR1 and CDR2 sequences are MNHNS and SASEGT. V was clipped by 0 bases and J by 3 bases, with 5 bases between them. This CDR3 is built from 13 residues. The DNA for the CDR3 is TGTGCCAGCAGTGAAGCGCGCCACACTGAAGCTTTCTTT. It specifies CASSEARHTEAFF.

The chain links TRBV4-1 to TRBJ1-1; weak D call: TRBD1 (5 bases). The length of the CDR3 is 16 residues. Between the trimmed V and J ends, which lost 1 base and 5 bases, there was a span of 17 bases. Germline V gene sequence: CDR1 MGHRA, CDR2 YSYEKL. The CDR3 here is CASSQVIWGDETEAFF. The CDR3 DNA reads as TGCGCCAGCAGCCAAGTTATCTGGGGCGATGAAACTGAAGCTTTCTTT.

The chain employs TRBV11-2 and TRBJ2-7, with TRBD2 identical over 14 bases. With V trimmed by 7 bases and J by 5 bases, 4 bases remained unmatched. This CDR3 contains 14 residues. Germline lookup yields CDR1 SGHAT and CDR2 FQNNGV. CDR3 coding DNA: TGTGCCAGCACACCGGGACTAGCGGGAGACGAGCAGTACTTC. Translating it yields CASTPGLAGDEQYF.

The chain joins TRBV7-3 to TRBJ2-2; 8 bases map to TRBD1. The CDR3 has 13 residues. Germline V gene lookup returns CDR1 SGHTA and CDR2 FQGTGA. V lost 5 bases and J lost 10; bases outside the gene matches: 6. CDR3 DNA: TGTGCCAGCAGCATAGACAGGGGTTCGGAGCTGTTTTTT. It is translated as CASSIDRGSELFF.

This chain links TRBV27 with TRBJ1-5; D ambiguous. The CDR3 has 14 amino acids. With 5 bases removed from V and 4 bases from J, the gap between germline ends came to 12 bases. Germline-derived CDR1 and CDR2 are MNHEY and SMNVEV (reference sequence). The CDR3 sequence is CASSEGGPNQPQHF. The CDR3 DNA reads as TGTGCCAGCAGTGAGGGAGGGCCTAATCAGCCCCAGCATTTT.

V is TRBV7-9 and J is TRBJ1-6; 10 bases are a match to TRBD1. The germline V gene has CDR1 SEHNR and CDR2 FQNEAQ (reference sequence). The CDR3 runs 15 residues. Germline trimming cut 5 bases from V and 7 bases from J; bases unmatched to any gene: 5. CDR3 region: CASSTAGQGNSPLHF. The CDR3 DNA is TGTGCCAGCAGCACTGCGGGACAGGGGAATTCACCCCTCCACTTT. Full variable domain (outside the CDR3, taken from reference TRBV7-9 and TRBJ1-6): DTGVSQNPRHKITKRGQNVTFRCDPISEHNRLYWYRQTLGQGPEFLTYFQNEAQLEKSRLLSDRFSAERPKGSFSTLEIQRTEQGDSAMYLCASSTAGQGNSPLHFGNGTRLTVT.

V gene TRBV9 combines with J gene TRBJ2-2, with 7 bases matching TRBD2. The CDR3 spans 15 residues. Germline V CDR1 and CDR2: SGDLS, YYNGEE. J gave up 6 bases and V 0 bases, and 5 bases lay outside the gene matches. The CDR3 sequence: CASSVDWGGSGELFF. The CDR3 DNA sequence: TGTGCCAGCAGCGTAGATTGGGGGGGATCCGGGGAGCTGTTTTTT.

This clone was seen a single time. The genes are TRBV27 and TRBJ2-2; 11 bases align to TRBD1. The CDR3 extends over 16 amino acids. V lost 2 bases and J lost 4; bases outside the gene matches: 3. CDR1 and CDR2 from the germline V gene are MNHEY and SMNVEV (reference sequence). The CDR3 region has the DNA TGTGCCAGCAGTTTAATCGGGACAGGGGGCACCGGGGAGCTGTTTTTT. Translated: CASSLIGTGGTGELFF.

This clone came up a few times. CDR3 DNA: TGTGCCAGCTGGACAGGGGTGGGGACTGAAGCTTTCTTT. The encoded protein is CASWTGVGTEAFF. V usage is TRBV2 and J usage is TRBJ1-1; 9 bases agree with TRBD1. Germline lookup yields CDR1 SNHLY and CDR2 FYNNEI. CDR3 length: 13 residues. The ends lost 8 bases at V and 5 bases at J; junction bases unmatched: 6.

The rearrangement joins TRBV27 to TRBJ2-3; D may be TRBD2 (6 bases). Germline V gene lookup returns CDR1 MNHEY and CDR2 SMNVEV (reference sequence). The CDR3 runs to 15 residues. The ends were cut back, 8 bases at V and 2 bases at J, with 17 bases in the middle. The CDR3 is CASGTGRGITDTQYF. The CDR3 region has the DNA TGTGCCAGCGGTACGGGACGGGGGATCACAGATACGCAGTATTTT.

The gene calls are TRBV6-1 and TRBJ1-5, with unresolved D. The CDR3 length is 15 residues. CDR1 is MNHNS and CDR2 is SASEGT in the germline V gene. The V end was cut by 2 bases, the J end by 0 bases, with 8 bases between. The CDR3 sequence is CASSESGVSNQPQHF. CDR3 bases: TGTGCCAGCAGTGAATCGGGAGTTAGCAATCAGCCCCAGCATTTT.

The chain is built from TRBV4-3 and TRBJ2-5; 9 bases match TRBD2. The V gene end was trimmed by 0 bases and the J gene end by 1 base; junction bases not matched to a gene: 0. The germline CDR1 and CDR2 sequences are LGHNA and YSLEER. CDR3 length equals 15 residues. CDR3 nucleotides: TGCGCCAGCAGCCAAGATAGCGGGGGCCAAGAGACCCAGTACTTC. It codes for CASSQDSGGQETQYF.

In nucleotides, the CDR3 is TGTGCCAGCAGTGATCCGGGACAGGGGTACTACGAGCAGTACTTC. This translates into CASSDPGQGYYEQYF. The chain uses TRBV25-1 and TRBJ2-7; TRBD1 aligns across 10 bases. J lost 3 bases, V lost 3 bases, and 5 bases had no gene match. CDR3 size: 15 residues. Germline values: CDR1 MGHDK, CDR2 SYGVNS.

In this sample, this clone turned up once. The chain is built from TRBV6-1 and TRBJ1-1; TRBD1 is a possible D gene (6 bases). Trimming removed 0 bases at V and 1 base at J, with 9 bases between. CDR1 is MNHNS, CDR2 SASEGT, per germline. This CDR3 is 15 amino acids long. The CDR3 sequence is CASSEAQGRNTEAFF. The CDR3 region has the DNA TGTGCCAGCAGTGAAGCCCAGGGGCGGAACACTGAAGCTTTCTTT.

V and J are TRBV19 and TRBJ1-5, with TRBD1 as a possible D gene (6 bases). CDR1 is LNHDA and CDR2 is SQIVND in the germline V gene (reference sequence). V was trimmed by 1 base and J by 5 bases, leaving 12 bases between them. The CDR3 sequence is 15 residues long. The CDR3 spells CASSIGGQPHQPQHF. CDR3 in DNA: TGTGCCAGTAGTATAGGTGGACAGCCCCATCAGCCCCAGCATTTT.

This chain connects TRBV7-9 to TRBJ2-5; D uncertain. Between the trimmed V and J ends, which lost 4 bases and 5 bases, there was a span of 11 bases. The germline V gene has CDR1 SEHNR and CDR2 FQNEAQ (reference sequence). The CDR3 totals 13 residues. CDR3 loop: CASSSELEETQYF. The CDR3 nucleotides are TGTGCCAGCAGCTCTGAACTGGAGGAGACCCAGTACTTC.

CDR3 sequence reads: CASTPEGRNEQFF. The CDR3, as DNA: TGTGCCAGCACCCCGGAGGGGAGGAATGAGCAGTTCTTC. The rearrangement uses TRBV5-4 and TRBJ2-1; weak D call: TRBD2 (6 bases). The germline V gene has CDR1 SGHNT and CDR2 YYREEE (reference sequence). Trimming cost V 6 bases and J 7 bases, with 14 bases left between them. The CDR3 has 13 amino acids. Full variable domain (remainder filled in from reference TRBV5-4 and TRBJ2-1): ETGVTQSPTHLIKTRGQQVTLRCSSQSGHNTVSWYQQALGQGPQFIFQYYREEENGRGNFPPRFSGLQFPNYSSELNVNALELDDSALYLCASTPEGRNEQFFGPGTRLTVL.

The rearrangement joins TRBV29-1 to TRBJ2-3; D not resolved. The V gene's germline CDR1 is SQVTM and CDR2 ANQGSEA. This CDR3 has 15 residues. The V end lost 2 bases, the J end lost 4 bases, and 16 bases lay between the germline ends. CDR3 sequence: CSVETPFRLPDTQYF. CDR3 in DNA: TGCAGCGTTGAAACGCCGTTCCGACTTCCAGATACGCAGTATTTT.

The CDR3 loop is CASSPGLAFYEQYF. In DNA, the CDR3 is TGTGCCAGCAGCCCTGGACTAGCTTTCTACGAGCAGTACTTC. This chain uses TRBV28 with TRBJ2-7, with 8 bases that match TRBD2. The CDR3 is 14 residues long. V was pared by 6 bases and J by 3 bases, with 7 bases of the junction left unmatched. The germline V gene has CDR1 MDHEN and CDR2 SYDVKM.

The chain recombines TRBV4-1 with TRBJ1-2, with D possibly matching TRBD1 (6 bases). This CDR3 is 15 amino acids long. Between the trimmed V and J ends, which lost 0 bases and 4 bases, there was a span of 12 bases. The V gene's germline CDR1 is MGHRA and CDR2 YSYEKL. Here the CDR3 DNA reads TGCGCCAGCAGCCAAGAAGCGGACAGAGGCTATGGCTACACCTTC. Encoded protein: CASSQEADRGYGYTF.

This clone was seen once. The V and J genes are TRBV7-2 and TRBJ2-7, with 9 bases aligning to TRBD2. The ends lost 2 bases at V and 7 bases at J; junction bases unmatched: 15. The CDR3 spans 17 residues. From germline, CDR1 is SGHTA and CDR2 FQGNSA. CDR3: CASSLLGVGTSMLEQYF. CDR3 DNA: TGTGCCAGCAGCTTATTGGGAGTGGGGACTAGCATGCTTGAGCAGTACTTC.

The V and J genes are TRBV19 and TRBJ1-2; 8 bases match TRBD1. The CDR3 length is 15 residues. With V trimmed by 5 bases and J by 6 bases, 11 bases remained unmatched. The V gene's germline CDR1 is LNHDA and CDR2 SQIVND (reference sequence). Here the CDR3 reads CASSYRTGTFDGYTF. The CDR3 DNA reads TGTGCCAGTAGTTACCGGACAGGGACGTTCGATGGCTACACCTTC.